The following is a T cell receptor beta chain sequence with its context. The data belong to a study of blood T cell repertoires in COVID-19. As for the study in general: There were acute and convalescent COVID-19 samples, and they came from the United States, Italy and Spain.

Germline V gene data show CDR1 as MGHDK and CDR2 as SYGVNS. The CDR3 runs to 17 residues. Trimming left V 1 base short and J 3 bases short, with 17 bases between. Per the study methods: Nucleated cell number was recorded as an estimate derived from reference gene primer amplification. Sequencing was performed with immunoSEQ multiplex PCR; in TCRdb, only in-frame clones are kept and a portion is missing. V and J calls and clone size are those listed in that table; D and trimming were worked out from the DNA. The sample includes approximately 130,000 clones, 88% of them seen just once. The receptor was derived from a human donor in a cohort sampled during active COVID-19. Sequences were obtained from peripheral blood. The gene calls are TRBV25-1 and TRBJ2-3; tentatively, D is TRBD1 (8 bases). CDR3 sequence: CASSELGQGGLTDTQYF. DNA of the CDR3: TGTGCCAGCAGTGAATTAGGACAGGGAGGGTTAACAGATACGCAGTATTTT.